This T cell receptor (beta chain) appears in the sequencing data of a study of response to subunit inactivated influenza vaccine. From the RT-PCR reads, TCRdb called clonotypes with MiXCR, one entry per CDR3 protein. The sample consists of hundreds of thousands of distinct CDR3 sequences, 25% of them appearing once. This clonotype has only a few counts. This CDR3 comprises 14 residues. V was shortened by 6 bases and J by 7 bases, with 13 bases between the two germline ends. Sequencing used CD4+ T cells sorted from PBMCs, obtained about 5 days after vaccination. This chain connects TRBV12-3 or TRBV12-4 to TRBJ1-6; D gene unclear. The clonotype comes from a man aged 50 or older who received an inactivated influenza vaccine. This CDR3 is CASRISGKNSPLHF. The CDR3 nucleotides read TGTGCCAGCAGGATATCCGGGAAAAATTCACCCCTCCACTTT.